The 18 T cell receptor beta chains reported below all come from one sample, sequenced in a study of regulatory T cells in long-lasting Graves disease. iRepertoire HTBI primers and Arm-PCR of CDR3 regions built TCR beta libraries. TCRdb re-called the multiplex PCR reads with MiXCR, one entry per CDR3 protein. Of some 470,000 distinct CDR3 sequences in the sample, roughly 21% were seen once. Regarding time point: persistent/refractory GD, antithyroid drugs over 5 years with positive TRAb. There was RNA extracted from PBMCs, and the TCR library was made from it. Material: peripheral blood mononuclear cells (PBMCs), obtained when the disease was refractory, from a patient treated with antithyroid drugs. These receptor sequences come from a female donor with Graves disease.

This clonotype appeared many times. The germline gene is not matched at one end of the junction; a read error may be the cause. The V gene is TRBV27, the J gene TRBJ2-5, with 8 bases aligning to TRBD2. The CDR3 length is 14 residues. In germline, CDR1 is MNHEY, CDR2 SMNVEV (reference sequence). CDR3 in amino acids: CASSGGTSGEAQYF. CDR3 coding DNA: TGTGCCAGCAGCGGTGGGACTAGTGGAGAGGCCCAGTACTTC.

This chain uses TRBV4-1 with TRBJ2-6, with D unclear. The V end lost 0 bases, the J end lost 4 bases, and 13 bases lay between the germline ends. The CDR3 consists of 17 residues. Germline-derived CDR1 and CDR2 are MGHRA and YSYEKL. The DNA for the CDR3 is TGCGCCAGCAGCCAAGACAGGTTGCTCTTGGGGGCCAACGTCCTGACTTTC. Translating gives CASSQDRLLLGANVLTF.

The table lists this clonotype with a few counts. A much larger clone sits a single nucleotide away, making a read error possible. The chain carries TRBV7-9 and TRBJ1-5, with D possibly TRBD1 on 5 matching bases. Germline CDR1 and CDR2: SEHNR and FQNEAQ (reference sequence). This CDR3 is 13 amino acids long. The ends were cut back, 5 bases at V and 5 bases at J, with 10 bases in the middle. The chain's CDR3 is CASSPGTYQPQHF. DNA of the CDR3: TGTGCCAGCAGCCCCGGGACTTATCAGCCCCAGCATTTT.

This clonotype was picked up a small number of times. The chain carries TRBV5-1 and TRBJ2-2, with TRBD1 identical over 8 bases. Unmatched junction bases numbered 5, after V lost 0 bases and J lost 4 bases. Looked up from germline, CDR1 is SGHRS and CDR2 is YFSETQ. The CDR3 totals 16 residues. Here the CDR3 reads CASSLGQGAGTGELFF. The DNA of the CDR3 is TGCGCCAGCAGCTTGGGCCAGGGGGCTGGCACCGGGGAGCTGTTTTTT.

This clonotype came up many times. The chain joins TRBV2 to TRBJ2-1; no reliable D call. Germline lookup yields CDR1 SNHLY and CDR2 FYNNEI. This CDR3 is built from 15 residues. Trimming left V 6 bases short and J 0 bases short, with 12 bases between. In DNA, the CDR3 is TGTGCCAGCAGGGACCACACGAGCTCCTACAATGAGCAGTTCTTC. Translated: CASRDHTSSYNEQFF. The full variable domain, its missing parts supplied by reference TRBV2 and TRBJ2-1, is EPEVTQTPSHQVTQMGQEVILRCVPISNHLYFYWYRQILGQKVEFLVSFYNNEISEKSEIFDDQFSVERPDGSNFTLKIRSTKLEDSAMYFCASRDHTSSYNEQFFGPGTRLTVL.

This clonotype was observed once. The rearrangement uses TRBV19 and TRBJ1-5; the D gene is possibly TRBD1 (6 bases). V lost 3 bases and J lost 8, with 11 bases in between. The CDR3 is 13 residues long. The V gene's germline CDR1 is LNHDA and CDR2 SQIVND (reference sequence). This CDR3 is CASSIGGAEPQHF. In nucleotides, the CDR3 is TGTGCCAGTAGTATTGGGGGCGCCGAGCCCCAGCATTTT.

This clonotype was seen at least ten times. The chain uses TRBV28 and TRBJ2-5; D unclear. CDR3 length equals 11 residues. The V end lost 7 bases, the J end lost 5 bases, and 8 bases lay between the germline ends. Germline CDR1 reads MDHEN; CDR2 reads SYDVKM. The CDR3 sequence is CASTLAETQYF. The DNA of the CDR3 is TGTGCCAGCACTTTGGCGGAGACCCAGTACTTC.

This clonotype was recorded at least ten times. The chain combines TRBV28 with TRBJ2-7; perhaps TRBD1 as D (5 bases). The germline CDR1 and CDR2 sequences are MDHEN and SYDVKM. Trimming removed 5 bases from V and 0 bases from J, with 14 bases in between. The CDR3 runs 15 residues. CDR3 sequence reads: CASSELTAPSYEQYF. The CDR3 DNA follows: TGTGCCAGCAGTGAACTGACAGCTCCCTCCTACGAGCAGTACTTC.

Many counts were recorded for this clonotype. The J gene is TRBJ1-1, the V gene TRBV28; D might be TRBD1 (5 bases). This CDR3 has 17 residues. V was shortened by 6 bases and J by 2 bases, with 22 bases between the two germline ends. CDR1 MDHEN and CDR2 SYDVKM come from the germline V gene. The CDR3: CASRQPPGQRGNTEAFF. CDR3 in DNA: TGTGCCAGCAGGCAACCCCCGGGGCAGCGGGGAAACACTGAAGCTTTCTTT.

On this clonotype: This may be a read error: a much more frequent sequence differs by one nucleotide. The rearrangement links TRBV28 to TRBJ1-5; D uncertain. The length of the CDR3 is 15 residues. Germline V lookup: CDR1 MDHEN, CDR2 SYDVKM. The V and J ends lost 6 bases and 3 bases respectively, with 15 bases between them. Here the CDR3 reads CASSSGRGYNQPQHF. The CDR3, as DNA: TGTGCCAGCAGCTCCGGCAGAGGGTACAATCAGCCCCAGCATTTT.

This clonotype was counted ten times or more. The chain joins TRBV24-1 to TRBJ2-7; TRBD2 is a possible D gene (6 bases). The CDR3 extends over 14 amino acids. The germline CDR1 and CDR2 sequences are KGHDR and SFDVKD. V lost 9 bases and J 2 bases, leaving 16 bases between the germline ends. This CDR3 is CATGEDKGTYEQYF. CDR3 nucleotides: TGTGCCACCGGGGAGGACAAAGGGACCTACGAGCAGTACTTC.

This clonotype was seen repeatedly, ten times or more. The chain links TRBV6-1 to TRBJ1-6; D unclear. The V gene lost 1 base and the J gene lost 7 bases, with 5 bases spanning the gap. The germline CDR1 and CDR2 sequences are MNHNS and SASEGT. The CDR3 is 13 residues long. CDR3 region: CASSEVENSPLHF. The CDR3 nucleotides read TGTGCCAGCAGTGAAGTGGAGAATTCACCCCTCCACTTT.

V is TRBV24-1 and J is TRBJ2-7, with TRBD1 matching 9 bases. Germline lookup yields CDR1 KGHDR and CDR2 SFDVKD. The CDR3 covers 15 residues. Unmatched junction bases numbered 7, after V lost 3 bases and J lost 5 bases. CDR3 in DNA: TGTGCCACCAGTGATGCCGGGACAGGGTTCCACGAGCAGTACTTC. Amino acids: CATSDAGTGFHEQYF.

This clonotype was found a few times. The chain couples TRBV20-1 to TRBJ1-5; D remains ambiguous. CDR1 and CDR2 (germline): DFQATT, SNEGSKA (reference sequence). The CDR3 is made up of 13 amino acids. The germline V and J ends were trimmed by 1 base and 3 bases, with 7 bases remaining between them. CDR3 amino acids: CSARGEVNQPQHF. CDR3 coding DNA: TGCAGTGCTAGAGGAGAGGTCAATCAGCCCCAGCATTTT.

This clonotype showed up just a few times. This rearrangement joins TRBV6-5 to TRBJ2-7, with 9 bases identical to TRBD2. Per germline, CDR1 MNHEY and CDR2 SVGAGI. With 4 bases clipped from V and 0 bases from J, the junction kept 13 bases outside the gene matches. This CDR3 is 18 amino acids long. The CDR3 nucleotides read TGTGCCAGCAGTTTCGAACTAGCGGGTTGGGATCTCTCCTACGAGCAGTACTTC. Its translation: CASSFELAGWDLSYEQYF.

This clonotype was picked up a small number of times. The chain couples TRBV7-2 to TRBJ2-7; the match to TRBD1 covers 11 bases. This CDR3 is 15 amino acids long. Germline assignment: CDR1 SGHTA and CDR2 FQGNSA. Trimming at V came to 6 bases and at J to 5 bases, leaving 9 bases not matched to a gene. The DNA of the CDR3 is TGTGCCAGCAGACCCGACCGGACAGGGGGCGACGAGCAGTACTTC. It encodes CASRPDRTGGDEQYF.

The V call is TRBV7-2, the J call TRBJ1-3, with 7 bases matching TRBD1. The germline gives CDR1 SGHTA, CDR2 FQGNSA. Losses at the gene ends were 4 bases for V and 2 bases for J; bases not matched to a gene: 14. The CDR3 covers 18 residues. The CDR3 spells CASSSYGTERFTGNTIYF. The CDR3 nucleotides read TGTGCCAGCAGCTCCTATGGGACAGAACGCTTTACTGGAAACACCATATATTTT.

CDR3 nucleotide sequence: TGTGCCAGCCAAGCCGGGACAGGACCCTCTGGGGCCAACGTCCTGACTTTC. It specifies CASQAGTGPSGANVLTF. The chain couples TRBV12-3 or TRBV12-4 to TRBJ2-6; 8 bases map to TRBD1. The CDR3 sequence is 17 residues long. The ends lost 8 bases at V and 0 bases at J; junction bases unmatched: 9.